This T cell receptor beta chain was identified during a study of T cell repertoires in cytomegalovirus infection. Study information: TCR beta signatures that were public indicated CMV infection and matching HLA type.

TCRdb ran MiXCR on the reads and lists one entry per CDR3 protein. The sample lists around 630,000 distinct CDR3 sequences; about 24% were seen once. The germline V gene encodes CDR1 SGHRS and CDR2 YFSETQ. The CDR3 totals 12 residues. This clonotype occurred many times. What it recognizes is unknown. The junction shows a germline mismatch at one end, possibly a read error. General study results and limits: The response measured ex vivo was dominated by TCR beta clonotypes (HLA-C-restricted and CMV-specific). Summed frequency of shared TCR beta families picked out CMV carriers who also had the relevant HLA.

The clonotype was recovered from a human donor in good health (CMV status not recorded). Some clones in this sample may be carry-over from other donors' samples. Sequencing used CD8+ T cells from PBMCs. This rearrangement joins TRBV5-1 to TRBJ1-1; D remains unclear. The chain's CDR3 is CASSLVRTEAFF. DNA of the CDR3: TGTGCCAGCAGCTTAGTGCGGACTGAAGCTTTCTTT.